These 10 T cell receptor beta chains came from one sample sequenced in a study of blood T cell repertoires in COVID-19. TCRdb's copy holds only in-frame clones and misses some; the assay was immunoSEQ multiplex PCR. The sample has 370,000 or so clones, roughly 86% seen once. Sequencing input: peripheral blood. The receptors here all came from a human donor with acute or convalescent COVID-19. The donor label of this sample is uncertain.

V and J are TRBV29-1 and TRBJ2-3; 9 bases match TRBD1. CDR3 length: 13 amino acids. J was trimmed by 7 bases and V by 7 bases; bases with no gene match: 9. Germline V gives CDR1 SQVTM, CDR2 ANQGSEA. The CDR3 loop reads CSAQQGAQNTQYF. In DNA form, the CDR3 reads TGCAGCGCACAACAGGGGGCGCAAAATACGCAGTATTTT.

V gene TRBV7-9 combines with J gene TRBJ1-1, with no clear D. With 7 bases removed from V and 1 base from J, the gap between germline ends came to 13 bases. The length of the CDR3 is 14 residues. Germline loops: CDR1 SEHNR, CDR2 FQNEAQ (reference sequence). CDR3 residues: CASTPAGWNTEAFF. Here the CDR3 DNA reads TGTGCCAGCACCCCCGCGGGGTGGAACACTGAAGCTTTCTTT.

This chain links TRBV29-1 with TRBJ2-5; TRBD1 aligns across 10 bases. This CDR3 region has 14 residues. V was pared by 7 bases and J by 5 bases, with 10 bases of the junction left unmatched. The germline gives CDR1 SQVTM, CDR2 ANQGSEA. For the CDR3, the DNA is TGCAGCGGCCGGGACAGGGGAAGGCAGGAGACCCAGTACTTC. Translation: CSGRDRGRQETQYF.

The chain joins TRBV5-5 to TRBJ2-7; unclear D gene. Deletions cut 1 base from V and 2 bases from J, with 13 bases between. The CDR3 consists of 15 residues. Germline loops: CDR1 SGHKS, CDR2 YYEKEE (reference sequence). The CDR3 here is CASSLKPIAAYEQYF. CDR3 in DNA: TGTGCCAGCAGCTTGAAGCCGATAGCCGCCTACGAGCAGTACTTC.

CDR3 amino acids: CASSQDRLAGAETQYF. DNA for the CDR3: TGTGCCAGCAGCCAAGATCGACTAGCGGGAGCAGAGACCCAGTACTTC. The gene calls are TRBV3-1 (or the pseudogene TRBV3-2) and TRBJ2-5; the match to TRBD2 covers 12 bases. Germline assignment: CDR1 LGHDT and CDR2 YNNKEL (reference sequence). The junction had 3 bases not matched to a gene; V was cut back by 0 bases and J by 4 bases. The CDR3 loop spans 16 amino acids.

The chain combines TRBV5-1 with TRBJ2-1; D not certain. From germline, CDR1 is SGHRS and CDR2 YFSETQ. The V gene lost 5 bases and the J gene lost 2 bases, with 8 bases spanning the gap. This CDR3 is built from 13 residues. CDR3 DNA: TGCGCCAGCAGGCTAGTCCCCTACAATGAGCAGTTCTTC. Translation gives CASRLVPYNEQFF.

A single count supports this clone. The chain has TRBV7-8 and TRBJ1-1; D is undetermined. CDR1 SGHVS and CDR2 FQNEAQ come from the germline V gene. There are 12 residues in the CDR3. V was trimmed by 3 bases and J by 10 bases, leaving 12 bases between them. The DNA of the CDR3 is TGTGCCAGCAGCTTGGCGGAACTCGGAGCTTTCTTT. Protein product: CASSLAELGAFF.

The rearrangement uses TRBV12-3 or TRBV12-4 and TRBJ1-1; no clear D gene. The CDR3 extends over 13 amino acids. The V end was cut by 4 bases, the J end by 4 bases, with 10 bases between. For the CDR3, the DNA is TGTGCCAGCAGTTCAGCCGGTCTCACTGAAGCTTTCTTT. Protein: CASSSAGLTEAFF.

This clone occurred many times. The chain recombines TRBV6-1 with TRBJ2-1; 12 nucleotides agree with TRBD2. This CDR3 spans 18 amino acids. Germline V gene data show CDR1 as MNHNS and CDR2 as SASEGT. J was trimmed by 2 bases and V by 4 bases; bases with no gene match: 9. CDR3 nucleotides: TGTGCCAGCAGTGGGACCAGGACTAGCGGGGTGACCTACAATGAGCAGTTCTTC. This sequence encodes CASSGTRTSGVTYNEQFF.

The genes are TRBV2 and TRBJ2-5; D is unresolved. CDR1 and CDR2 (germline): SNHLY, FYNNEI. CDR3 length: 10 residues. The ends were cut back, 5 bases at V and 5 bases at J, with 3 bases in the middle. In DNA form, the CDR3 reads TGTGCCAGCAGTTCTGAGACCCAGTACTTC. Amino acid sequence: CASSSETQYF.